Below, one T cell receptor (beta chain) is given with its context. The target antigen is unknown. After 5'RACE with constant-segment primers, TCR alpha and TCR beta cDNA libraries carrying sample barcodes and UMIs were obtained. TCRdb re-derived calls from the 5' RACE reads in MiXCR, one entry per CDR3 protein. The sample has fewer than 700,000 distinct CDR3 sequences; about 22% are singletons. The data were obtained in a study of T-cell memory formation after mild COVID-19. CDR1 is SGHVS and CDR2 is FQNEAQ in the germline V gene. The CDR3 is made up of 15 amino acids. The V end was cut by 2 bases, the J end by 6 bases, with 14 bases between. Study conclusions and caveats: A second wave expanding day 15 to 37 was CD4+-biased; contracting clones were balanced. Clones which contracted sat mainly in CM and EM if CD4+, and in EMRA if CD8+.

The sequence was collected from an adult woman who had mild COVID-19 (a few samples of this study predate the infection). Cell type and time point are not known. The source material was PBMCs or a T cell subset sorted from them (not recorded which). The chain links TRBV7-8 to TRBJ2-1; maybe TRBD2 (6 bases). CDR3 residues: CASSLRGIGTNEQFF. For the CDR3, the DNA is TGTGCCAGCAGCTTACGGGGGATTGGGACCAATGAGCAGTTCTTC. The complete variable domain, with remaining parts taken from reference TRBV7-8 and TRBJ2-1, reads GAGVSQSPRYKVAKRGQDVALRCDPISGHVSLFWYQQALGQGPEFLTYFQNEAQLDKSGLPSDRFFAERPEGSVSTLKIQRTQQEDSAVYLCASSLRGIGTNEQFFGPGTRLTVL.